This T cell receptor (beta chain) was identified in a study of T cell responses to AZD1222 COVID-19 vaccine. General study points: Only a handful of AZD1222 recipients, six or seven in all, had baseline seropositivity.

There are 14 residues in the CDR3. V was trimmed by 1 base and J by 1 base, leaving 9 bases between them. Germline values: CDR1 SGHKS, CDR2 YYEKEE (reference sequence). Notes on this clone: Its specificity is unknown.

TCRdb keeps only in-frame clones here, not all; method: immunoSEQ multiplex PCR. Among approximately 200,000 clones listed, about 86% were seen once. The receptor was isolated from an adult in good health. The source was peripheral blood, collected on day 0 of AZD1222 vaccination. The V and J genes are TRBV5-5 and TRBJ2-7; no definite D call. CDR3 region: CASSLWAGSYEQYF. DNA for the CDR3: TGTGCCAGCAGCTTGTGGGCAGGATCCTACGAGCAGTACTTC.